The 22 T cell receptor beta chains presented below share a single source sample, sequenced in a study of cytomegalovirus exposure and HLA in healthy donors. The PCR employed 60 Vbeta primers together with 13 Jbeta primers. This table comes from immunoSEQ multiplex PCR, and its TCRdb copy is limited to in-frame clones, with some not included. The sample holds 130,000 or so clones, around 73% seen once. The sequenced material came from PBMCs. These receptors were collected from a man aged 50 or older in good health and CMV-seronegative.

The V gene is TRBV13, the J gene TRBJ1-2; the D gene is possibly TRBD1 (5 bases). The germline gives CDR1 PRHDT, CDR2 FYEKMQ (reference sequence). The CDR3 is 14 amino acids. V lost 5 bases to trimming and J lost 4 bases, with 14 bases between them. For the CDR3, the DNA is TGTGCCAGCAGCGACACGGGGGTCGGCTATGGCTACACCTTC. This gives the protein CASSDTGVGYGYTF.

The chain combines TRBV7-2 with TRBJ1-5; D not resolved. The CDR3 totals 15 residues. CDR1 and CDR2 (germline): SGHTA, FQGNSA. Between the trimmed V and J ends, which lost 3 bases and 7 bases, there was a span of 16 bases. Written as DNA, the CDR3 is TGTGCCAGCAGCTTGAGGGTATCCTCTCAACAGCCCCAGCATTTT. Translation gives CASSLRVSSQQPQHF.

The chain uses TRBV19 and TRBJ2-3; perhaps TRBD1 as D (5 bases). CDR3 length: 14 residues. Germline-derived CDR1 and CDR2 are LNHDA and SQIVND (reference sequence). V lost 5 bases and J 0 bases, leaving 9 bases between the germline ends. CDR3 sequence (DNA): TGTGCCAGTAGTCCCCAGGGAAGCACAGATACGCAGTATTTT. Protein: CASSPQGSTDTQYF.

The chain employs TRBV19 and TRBJ1-2, with 9 bases identical to TRBD1. Germline-derived CDR1 and CDR2 are LNHDA and SQIVND (reference sequence). V shed 4 bases and J 8 bases; nucleotides not matched to a gene: 14. This CDR3 contains 16 residues. Written as DNA, the CDR3 is TGTGCCAGTAGTAATCCCTCTCTGGACAGGGGCCGGGGCTACACCTTC. Its translation is CASSNPSLDRGRGYTF.

The gene calls are TRBV5-4 and TRBJ2-7; TRBD2 agrees at 7 bases. Per germline, CDR1 SGHNT and CDR2 YYREEE (reference sequence). V lost 4 bases to trimming and J lost 3 bases; unmatched junction nucleotides: 7. The CDR3 is 14 residues long. The CDR3 nucleotides are TGTGCCAGCAGCCCGGGGAGGGATAACTACGAGCAGTACTTC. This sequence encodes CASSPGRDNYEQYF.

The table lists this clone with a few counts. This chain links TRBV5-1 with TRBJ2-5, with D perhaps TRBD2 (5 bases). Germline CDR1 reads SGHRS; CDR2 reads YFSETQ. Trimming left V 0 bases short and J 4 bases short, with 10 bases between. This CDR3 comprises 14 residues. CDR3 protein: CASSLGRGGETQYF. The CDR3 DNA reads as TGCGCCAGCAGCTTGGGTCGGGGTGGAGAGACCCAGTACTTC.

This rearrangement joins TRBV5-4 to TRBJ2-5; 7 bases align to TRBD2. Germline V CDR1 and CDR2: SGHNT, YYREEE (reference sequence). This CDR3 comprises 14 residues. The junction had 6 bases not matched to a gene; V was cut back by 4 bases and J by 3 bases. Here the CDR3 reads CASSPGRVEETQYF. The CDR3 DNA follows: TGTGCCAGCAGCCCTGGGAGGGTCGAAGAGACCCAGTACTTC.

This clone appeared a few times. V is TRBV19 and J is TRBJ2-2; 7 bases agree with TRBD2. The CDR3 runs 14 residues. Germline CDR1 and CDR2: LNHDA and SQIVND (reference sequence). The junction had 6 bases not matched to a gene; V was cut back by 6 bases and J by 5 bases. The CDR3 loop is CASRSSGETGELFF. DNA for the CDR3: TGTGCCAGTAGGTCTAGCGGTGAAACCGGGGAGCTGTTTTTT. Complete variable domain (other parts from reference TRBV19 and TRBJ2-2): DGGITQSPKYLFRKEGQNVTLSCEQNLNHDAMYWYRQDPGQGLRLIYYSQIVNDFQKGDIAEGYSVSREKKESFPLTVTSAQKNPTAFYLCASRSSGETGELFFGEGSRLTVL.

The chain has TRBV5-4 and TRBJ2-4; 9 bases are shared with TRBD2. The CDR3 length is 17 residues. V trimming: 0 bases; J trimming: 2 bases; junction bases outside the gene matches: 6. The germline CDR1 and CDR2 sequences are SGHNT and YYREEE (reference sequence). The CDR3 DNA reads as TGTGCCAGCAGCTTGGAAGGCGCGGGAGGGCCCAAAAACATTCAGTACTTC. It encodes CASSLEGAGGPKNIQYF.

The chain joins TRBV28 to TRBJ1-1; D possibly corresponds to TRBD1 (6 bases). The CDR3 has 14 residues. The V end was cut by 3 bases, the J end by 4 bases, with 12 bases between. From germline, CDR1 is MDHEN and CDR2 SYDVKM. CDR3 nucleotide sequence: TGTGCCAGCAGTTTGCATGCAGGGGTCACTGAAGCTTTCTTT. It yields the protein CASSLHAGVTEAFF.

The V and J genes are TRBV10-2 and TRBJ2-5; 9 bases are shared with TRBD1. The germline CDR1 and CDR2 sequences are WSHSY and SAAADI. This CDR3 contains 16 residues. The trim removed 5 bases at V and 5 bases at J, leaving 12 bases unmatched. The CDR3: CASSPRDRAVSETQYF. Written as DNA, the CDR3 is TGCGCCAGCAGTCCTCGGGACAGGGCGGTTTCCGAGACCCAGTACTTC.

V gene TRBV7-9 combines with J gene TRBJ2-2; D gene uncertain. This CDR3 has 13 residues. Trimming removed 5 bases at V and 0 bases at J, with 4 bases between. The germline gives CDR1 SEHNR, CDR2 FQNEAQ (reference sequence). CDR3 coding DNA: TGTGCCAGCAGCCTCTCGAACACCGGGGAGCTGTTTTTT. As protein: CASSLSNTGELFF.

Regarding this clone: A junction end diverges from the germline sequence, so it may reflect a read error. The chain links TRBV7-9 to TRBJ1-2; TRBD1 matches 8 bases. Germline V gene sequence: CDR1 SEHNR, CDR2 FQNEAQ (reference sequence). The length of the CDR3 is 12 residues. The CDR3 region has the DNA TGTTCCAGCAGCTTAGACAGGGGTGGCTACACCTTC. Amino acids: CSSSLDRGGYTF.

The chain couples TRBV19 to TRBJ1-5, with no clear D. The V end lost 4 bases, the J end lost 3 bases, and 10 bases lay between the germline ends. CDR3 length: 14 amino acids. Germline V lookup: CDR1 LNHDA, CDR2 SQIVND (reference sequence). The CDR3 loop is CASSTTGNNQPQHF. The CDR3 coding sequence is TGTGCCAGTAGTACAACGGGGAACAATCAGCCCCAGCATTTT.

The chain joins TRBV4-2 to TRBJ1-2; the match to TRBD1 covers 8 bases. The CDR3 length is 16 residues. V shed 0 bases, J shed 2 bases, and the junction held 5 bases outside the gene matches. Looked up from germline, CDR1 is LGHNA and CDR2 is YNFKEQ. Here the CDR3 reads CASSQEYNRGNYGYTF. The CDR3 coding sequence is TGTGCCAGCAGCCAAGAGTATAACAGGGGGAACTATGGCTACACCTTC.

This chain's CDR3 is CASSQNRNEQFF. The CDR3 coding sequence is TGTGCCAGTAGTCAGAACAGGAATGAGCAGTTCTTC. The chain recombines TRBV19 with TRBJ2-1; tentative D call: TRBD1 (5 bases). Per the germline V gene, CDR1 is LNHDA and CDR2 is SQIVND (reference sequence). V was pared by 5 bases and J by 7 bases, with 9 bases between. CDR3 length: 12 amino acids.

The chain links TRBV29-1 to TRBJ2-1; a weak D match, TRBD2 (6 bases). V was shortened by 5 bases and J by 11 bases, with 10 bases between the two germline ends. CDR3 size: 10 residues. The germline gives CDR1 SQVTM, CDR2 ANQGSEA. The CDR3: CSVRREQQFF. The DNA of the CDR3 is TGCAGCGTTCGACGGGAGCAGCAGTTCTTC.

This clone was counted a single time. One end of the junction fails to match germline, which may point to a read error. The chain has TRBV10-3 and TRBJ2-7; tentatively, D is TRBD2 (5 bases). Germline V gene data show CDR1 as ENHRY and CDR2 as SYGVKD. CDR3 length equals 12 residues. The CDR3 here is CAISDPEGSPHF. CDR3 nucleotide sequence: TGTGCCATCAGTGACCCCGAGGGCTCCCCTCACTTC.

This clone was seen a handful of times. The chain uses TRBV28 and TRBJ1-1; tentatively, D is TRBD1 (5 bases). The CDR3 is 12 amino acids. From germline, CDR1 is MDHEN and CDR2 SYDVKM. With 4 bases removed from V and 7 bases from J, the gap between germline ends came to 10 bases. In DNA, the CDR3 is TGTGCCAGCAGTTCGGGGGTACTTGAAGCTTTCTTT. As protein: CASSSGVLEAFF.

CDR3 bases: TGTGCCAGCAGCTCGGGACTAGCATCTGAGCAGTTCTTC. This encodes CASSSGLASEQFF. The rearrangement links TRBV11-3 to TRBJ2-1, with 9 positions matching TRBD2. Looked up from germline, CDR1 is SGHNT and CDR2 is YENEEA. The CDR3 has 13 residues. V was clipped by 4 bases and J by 9 bases; unmatched bases: 4. Using reference TRBV11-3 and TRBJ2-1 for the parts outside the CDR3, the full variable domain is EAGVVQSPRYKIIEKKQPVAFWCNPISGHNTLYWYLQNLGQGPELLIRYENEEAVDDSQLPKDRFSAERLKGVDSTLKIQPAELGDSAVYLCASSSGLASEQFFGPGTRLTVL.

The table lists this clone with a count of one. The chain combines TRBV14 with TRBJ2-1; no definite D call. V was pared by 5 bases and J by 10 bases, with 12 bases between. This CDR3 region has 12 residues. Germline CDR1 SGHDN, CDR2 FVKESK. The CDR3 coding sequence is TGTGCCAGCAGCTACCCCCAGTCGGAGCAGTTCTTC. This encodes CASSYPQSEQFF.

V usage is TRBV11-2 and J usage is TRBJ2-5; TRBD2 matches at 8 bases. This CDR3 spans 15 amino acids. J gave up 3 bases and V 5 bases, and 8 bases lay outside the gene matches. The germline gives CDR1 SGHAT, CDR2 FQNNGV. In DNA, the CDR3 is TGTGCCAGCAGCCCCGGGGGGGGTGGAAAAGAGACCCAGTACTTC. Translating gives CASSPGGGGKETQYF.